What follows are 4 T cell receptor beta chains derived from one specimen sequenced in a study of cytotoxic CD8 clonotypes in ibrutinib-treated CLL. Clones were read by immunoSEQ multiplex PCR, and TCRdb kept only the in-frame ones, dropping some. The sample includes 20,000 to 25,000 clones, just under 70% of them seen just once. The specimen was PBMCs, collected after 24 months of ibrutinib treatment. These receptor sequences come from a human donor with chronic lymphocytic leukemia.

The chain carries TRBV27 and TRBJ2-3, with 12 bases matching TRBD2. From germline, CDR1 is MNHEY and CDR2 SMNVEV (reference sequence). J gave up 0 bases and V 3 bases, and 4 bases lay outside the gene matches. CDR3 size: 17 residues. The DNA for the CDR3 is TGTGCCAGCAGTTTGGGACTAGCGGGCGGGAGCACAGATACGCAGTATTTT. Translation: CASSLGLAGGSTDTQYF.

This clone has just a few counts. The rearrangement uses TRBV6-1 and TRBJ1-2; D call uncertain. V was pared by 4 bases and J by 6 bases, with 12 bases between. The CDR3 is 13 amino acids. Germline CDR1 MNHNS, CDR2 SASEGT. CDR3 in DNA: TGTGCCAGCAGTGCTCGAGTGGGCAATGGCTACACCTTC. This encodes CASSARVGNGYTF.

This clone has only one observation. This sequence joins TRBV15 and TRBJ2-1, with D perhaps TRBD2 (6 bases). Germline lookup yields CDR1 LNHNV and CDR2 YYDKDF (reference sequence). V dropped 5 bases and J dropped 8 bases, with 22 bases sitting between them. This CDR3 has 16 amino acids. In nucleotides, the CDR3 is TGTGCCACCAGCGAGGTGGGGCGGGGCGTAGCCGATGAGCAGTTCTTC. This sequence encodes CATSEVGRGVADEQFF.

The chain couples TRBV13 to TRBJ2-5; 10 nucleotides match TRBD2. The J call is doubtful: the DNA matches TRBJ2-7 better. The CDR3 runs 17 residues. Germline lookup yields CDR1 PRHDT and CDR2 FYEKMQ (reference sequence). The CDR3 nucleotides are TGTGCCAGCAGCTTGGTTCGCGGACTAGCGGCCTCCTACGAGCAGTACTTC. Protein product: CASSLVRGLAASYEQYF.